This TCR beta chain was observed in a study of blood T cell repertoires in COVID-19. V lost 1 base, J lost 6 bases, and 21 bases lay in between. The CDR3 has 18 amino acids. Germline CDR1 is LGHNA and CDR2 is YNFKEQ. Profiling relied on immunoSEQ multiplex PCR, and the TCRdb table lists in-frame clones only, not all of them. The sample has around 190,000 clones, 65% to 90% seen once. The rearrangement uses TRBV4-2 and TRBJ2-2, with D perhaps matching TRBD1 (5 bases). The sequencing input was peripheral blood. The clonotype originates from a human donor in a cohort sampled during active COVID-19. This CDR3 reads CASSQVVNRRVKAGELFF. DNA of the CDR3: TGTGCCAGCAGCCAAGTAGTAAATCGCAGGGTTAAGGCCGGGGAGCTGTTTTTT.